Below, one T cell receptor beta chain is given with its context. Antigen specificity is unknown. The RNA input was roughly 0.45 to 1 ug, and it was reverse transcribed with random hexamers. The TCR beta CDR3 was amplified by immunoSEQ multiplex PCR across 54 Vbeta, 13 Jbeta. TCRdb recomputed calls from the immunoSEQ multiplex PCR reads with MiXCR, one row per CDR3 protein. The data show about 130,000 distinct CDR3 sequences, with approximately 95% seen just once and approximately 0.18% held by the top ten. This sample is drawn from a study of CD8 T cells in Susac syndrome. General observations from the study: CD8+ clonal expansion in Susac peaked in TEMRA cells and active patients. Detection of Susac-specific public clones gave some 15 in total CD8+ repertoires and about five in CD8+ TEMRA repertoires.

The material sequenced was CD8+ T cells from PBMCs. The TCR sequence derives from a human donor with Susac syndrome.

CDR3 nucleotide sequence: TGTGCCACCAGTGATTTTACAGGGGGCGATGAGCAGTTCTTC. Its protein is CATSDFTGGDEQFF. The rearrangement uses TRBV24-1 and TRBJ2-1, with 9 bases matching TRBD1. This CDR3 is 14 amino acids long. V shed 1 base and J 8 bases; nucleotides not matched to a gene: 2. Germline V gives CDR1 KGHDR, CDR2 SFDVKD.